This T cell receptor (beta chain) was sequenced for a study of blood T cell repertoires in COVID-19. Trimming removed 0 bases from V and 2 bases from J, with 10 bases in between. Germline assignment: CDR1 SGDLS and CDR2 YYNGEE. The CDR3 totals 15 residues. The table came from immunoSEQ multiplex PCR; TCRdb's copy has only in-frame clones and leaves some out. The data hold 90,000 or so clones, with 85% to 90% observed a single time. This chain joins TRBV9 and TRBJ2-3; no firm D call. The sample consisted of peripheral blood. The TCR was taken from a woman over 75 with active COVID-19. The CDR3 is CASSVGGGYTDTQYF. The CDR3 region has the DNA TGTGCCAGCAGCGTAGGAGGCGGATACACAGATACGCAGTATTTT.